This entry features one TCR beta chain sequence. This sample's treatment: some 19 received Ad26.COV2.S at low or high dose, single or two shots; 5 received placebo; per-sample allocation not given. Sampling took place 63 days after the first vaccine or placebo injection. The data were produced by immunoSEQ multiplex PCR, yet TCRdb's version contains in-frame clones alone and is incomplete. The sample has more than 250,000 clones, around 87% seen once. This sample stems from a study of Ad26.COV2.S vaccination and SARS-CoV-2 variants. The CDR3 loop spans 18 amino acids. V dropped 2 bases and J dropped 3 bases, with 23 bases sitting between them. The germline V gene has CDR1 SGHRS and CDR2 YFSETQ.

The sample here was peripheral blood, taken in a trial of Ad26.COV2.S vaccine versus placebo. The chain joins TRBV5-1 to TRBJ2-5; D is perhaps TRBD1 (5 bases). This TCR was recovered from a person aged 18-60 years who received the Ad26.COV2.S COVID-19 vaccine or a placebo. The CDR3 reads CASSFRYRTRETKETQYF. In DNA, the CDR3 is TGCGCCAGCAGCTTTCGGTACAGGACACGAGAGACAAAAGAGACCCAGTACTTC.